The 15 T cell receptor beta chains listed next were all sequenced from one sample in a study of immune characterization of retroperitoneal liposarcoma. In TCRdb, the PCR reads were re-called with MiXCR into one record per CDR3 protein. Of more than 6,500 distinct CDR3 sequences listed, about 46% are singletons. The source material was tumor tissue. The receptors derive from a male donor with retroperitoneal liposarcoma.

In its sample, this clonotype was seen many times. CDR3 sequence (DNA): TGTGCCAGCAGTTACTCCCGCAGGCAAGAGACCCAGTACTTC. It is translated as CASSYSRRQETQYF. This chain uses TRBV6-6 with TRBJ2-5; D not resolved. V was pared by 0 bases and J by 2 bases, with 7 bases between. The germline V gene has CDR1 MNHNY and CDR2 SVGAGI (reference sequence). The CDR3 has 14 residues.

V is TRBV11-2 and J is TRBJ2-3, with 8 bases lining up with TRBD2. The CDR3 extends over 16 amino acids. Germline CDR1 and CDR2: SGHAT and FQNNGV. V trimming: 1 base; J trimming: 4 bases; junction bases outside the gene matches: 7. For the CDR3, the DNA is TGTGCCAGCAGCTTAGCGGGGGGGGGGGCCCCAGATACGCAGTATTTT. Residues: CASSLAGGGAPDTQYF.

This sequence joins TRBV6-1 and TRBJ2-7, with a tentative D call TRBD1 (6 bases). Germline CDR1 MNHNS, CDR2 SASEGT. This CDR3 comprises 16 residues. Trimming shortened V by 5 bases and J by 2 bases, and 19 bases separated the two germline ends. The CDR3 is CASSPRSLTGTYEQYF. CDR3 sequence (DNA): TGTGCCAGCAGTCCCCGATCTCTTACAGGGACCTACGAGCAGTACTTC.

J is TRBJ2-7 and V is TRBV7-6, with no clear D. Germline lookup yields CDR1 SGHVS and CDR2 FNYEAQ. The CDR3 loop spans 17 amino acids. V dropped 1 base and J dropped 2 bases, with 18 bases sitting between them. The CDR3 protein is CASSLVGVGSLPYEQYF. In nucleotides, the CDR3 is TGTGCCAGCAGCTTAGTAGGTGTAGGCAGTCTCCCCTACGAGCAGTACTTC. The variable domain in full, completed from reference TRBV7-6 and TRBJ2-7, reads GAGVSQSPRYKVTKRGQDVALRCDPISGHVSLYWYRQALGQGPEFLTYFNYEAQQDKSGLPNDRFSAERPEGSISTLTIQRTEQRDSAMYRCASSLVGVGSLPYEQYFGPGTRLTVT.

V usage is TRBV4-3 and J usage is TRBJ2-5; D may be TRBD1 (6 bases). The J call may be faulty, since TRBJ2-1 better matches the DNA end. The germline V gene encodes CDR1 LGHNA and CDR2 YSLEER. This CDR3 is 17 amino acids long. The CDR3 spells CASSQETTGFARNEQFF. CDR3 DNA sequence: TGCGCCAGCAGCCAAGAAACCACAGGGTTTGCTAGGAATGAGCAGTTCTTC.

V is TRBV11-3 and J is TRBJ2-3, with no clear D. Germline CDR1 SGHNT, CDR2 YENEEA. The CDR3 extends over 17 amino acids. V was pared by 1 base and J by 1 base, with 15 bases between. As DNA, the CDR3 is TGTGCCAGCAGCTTAGGTTTAGGCCGCGAGGGCACAGATACGCAGTATTTT. It encodes CASSLGLGREGTDTQYF.

This chain connects TRBV6-1 to TRBJ2-1; D is uncertain. Trimming shortened V by 5 bases and J by 2 bases, and 7 bases separated the two germline ends. Germline-derived CDR1 and CDR2 are MNHNS and SASEGT. CDR3 size: 13 residues. CDR3 DNA sequence: TGTGCCAGCAGTTTCTCAACCTACAATGAGCAGTTCTTC. The encoded protein is CASSFSTYNEQFF.

V gene TRBV7-7 combines with J gene TRBJ2-5, with 7 nucleotides matching TRBD2. This CDR3 is built from 15 residues. From germline, CDR1 is SSHAT and CDR2 FNYEAQ (reference sequence). J lost 4 bases, V lost 3 bases, and 8 bases had no gene match. The CDR3 region is CASSFAAGEGETQYF. The DNA of the CDR3 is TGTGCCAGCAGCTTTGCGGCGGGAGAGGGAGAGACCCAGTACTTC.

This clonotype has just one count. This sequence may be a read error, since a much larger clone differs from it by one base. V usage is TRBV7-2 and J usage is TRBJ2-1, with TRBD2 as a possible D gene (6 bases). In germline, CDR1 is SGHTA, CDR2 FQGNSA. The CDR3 extends over 17 amino acids. The V end was cut by 0 bases, the J end by 13 bases, with 25 bases between. CDR3 nucleotides: TGTGCCAGCAGCTTAGCGAGACTAGTTAGGGCCCAAGAGACCCAGTTCTTC. As protein: CASSLARLVRAQETQFF. The full variable domain, rest sourced from reference TRBV7-2 and TRBJ2-1, is GAGVSQSPSNKVTEKGKDVELRCDPISGHTALYWYRQSLGQGLEFLIYFQGNSAPDKSGLPSDRFSAERTGGSVSTLTIQRTQQEDSAVYLCASSLARLVRAQETQFFGPGTRLTVL.

This clonotype was picked up a small number of times. The chain has TRBV6-1 and TRBJ2-5; tentatively, D is TRBD1 (6 bases). V gave up 6 bases and J gave up 11 bases, with 19 bases separating them. CDR3 length equals 13 residues. Germline V gives CDR1 MNHNS, CDR2 SASEGT. The CDR3 protein is CASRLQGYGEQYF. The CDR3 DNA is TGTGCCAGCAGACTACAGGGCTACGGGGAGCAGTACTTC.

This chain joins TRBV6-1 and TRBJ2-1; no reliable D call. Germline values: CDR1 MNHNS, CDR2 SASEGT. The V end was cut by 0 bases, the J end by 9 bases, with 21 bases between. The CDR3 has 17 residues. Here the CDR3 DNA reads TGTGCCAGCAGTGAAGCGGGCCTTGGGCTAGTATTCAGTGAGCAGTTCTTC. Translating gives CASSEAGLGLVFSEQFF.

CDR3 region: CASSHFTLNRNEQYF. The CDR3 DNA is TGCGCCAGCAGCCACTTTACCCTGAATCGGAACGAGCAGTACTTC. The chain couples TRBV4-1 to TRBJ2-5; D uncertain. The J call may be wrong; the DNA end is better matched by TRBJ2-7. The germline V gene encodes CDR1 MGHRA and CDR2 YSYEKL. The CDR3 loop spans 15 amino acids.

In its sample, this clonotype ranks as medium-sized. The chain carries TRBV7-2 and TRBJ2-1; tentative D call: TRBD1 (5 bases). V was trimmed by 2 bases and J by 10 bases, leaving 12 bases between them. In germline, CDR1 is SGHTA, CDR2 FQGNSA. CDR3 length equals 13 residues. CDR3 DNA: TGTGCCAGCAGCTTATCCAGGGTATACGAGCAGTTCTTC. Amino acids: CASSLSRVYEQFF.

This clonotype is judged large (0.1 to 1%). This chain links TRBV7-2 with TRBJ2-1; D is undetermined. V was pared by 5 bases and J by 13 bases, with 24 bases between. Germline CDR1 is SGHTA and CDR2 is FQGNSA. The CDR3 has 15 residues. The CDR3 loop is CASSHAAAVQETQFF. In nucleotides, the CDR3 is TGTGCCAGCAGCCATGCCGCGGCAGTCCAAGAGACCCAGTTCTTC. Supplemented by reference TRBV7-2 and TRBJ2-1, the full variable domain reads GAGVSQSPSNKVTEKGKDVELRCDPISGHTALYWYRQSLGQGLEFLIYFQGNSAPDKSGLPSDRFSAERTGGSVSTLTIQRTQQEDSAVYLCASSHAAAVQETQFFGPGTRLTVL.

This clonotype has more than one count but fewer than ten. V gene TRBV7-2 combines with J gene TRBJ2-1, with a possible D match to TRBD2 (7 bases). Per germline, CDR1 SGHTA and CDR2 FQGNSA. The CDR3 consists of 14 residues. With 0 bases removed from V and 7 bases from J, the gap between germline ends came to 10 bases. The CDR3 DNA follows: TGTGCCAGCAGCTTAGCTGCGGGGGCTAATGAGCAGTTCTTC. Translation: CASSLAAGANEQFF.